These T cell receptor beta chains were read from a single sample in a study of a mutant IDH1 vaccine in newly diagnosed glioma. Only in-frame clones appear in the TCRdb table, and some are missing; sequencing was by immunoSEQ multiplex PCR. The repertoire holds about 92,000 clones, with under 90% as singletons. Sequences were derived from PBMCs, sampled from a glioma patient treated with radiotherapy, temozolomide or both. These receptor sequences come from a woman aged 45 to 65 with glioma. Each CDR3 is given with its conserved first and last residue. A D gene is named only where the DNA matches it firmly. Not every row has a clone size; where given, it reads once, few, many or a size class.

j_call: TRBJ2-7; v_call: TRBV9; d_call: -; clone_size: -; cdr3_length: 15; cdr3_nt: TGTGCCAGCAGCGTAGGGGGGTTTGTTAGCGACGAGCAGTACTTC; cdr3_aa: CASSVGGFVSDEQYF
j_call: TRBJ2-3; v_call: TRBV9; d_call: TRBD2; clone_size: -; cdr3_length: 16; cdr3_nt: TGTGCCAGCAGCCCCCGGACTAGCGGGGGAGTAGATACGCAGTATTTT; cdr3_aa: CASSPRTSGGVDTQYF
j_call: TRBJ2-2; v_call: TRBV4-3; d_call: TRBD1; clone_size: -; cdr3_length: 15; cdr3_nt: TGCGCCAGCAGCCCGGGACAGGTGAACACCGGGGAGCTGTTTTTT; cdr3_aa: CASSPGQVNTGELFF
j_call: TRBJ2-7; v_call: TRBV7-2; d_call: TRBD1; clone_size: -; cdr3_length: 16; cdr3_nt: TGTGCCAGCAGCTCAACCCCGGGACAGGGCTCCTACGAGCAGTACTTC; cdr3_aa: CASSSTPGQGSYEQYF
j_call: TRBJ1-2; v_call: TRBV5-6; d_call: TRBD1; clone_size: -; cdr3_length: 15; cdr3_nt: TGTGCCAGCAGGCTGGCGGGCAGGGGGAACTATGGCTACACCTTC; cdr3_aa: CASRLAGRGNYGYTF
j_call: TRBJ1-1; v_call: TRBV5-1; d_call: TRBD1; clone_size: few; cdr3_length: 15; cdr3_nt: TGCGCCAGCAGCACCTCCGGGACAGTGAACACTGAAGCTTTCTTT; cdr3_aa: CASSTSGTVNTEAFF
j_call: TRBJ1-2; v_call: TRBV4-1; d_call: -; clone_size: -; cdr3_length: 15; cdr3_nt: TGCGCCAGCAGCCCCGGCCCACAGGGAATCAATGGCTACACCTTC; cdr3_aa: CASSPGPQGINGYTF
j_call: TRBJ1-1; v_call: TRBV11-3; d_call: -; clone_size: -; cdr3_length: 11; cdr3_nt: TGTGCCAGCAGCTTAAAGGGAGGCCTATTCTTT; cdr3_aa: CASSLKGGLFF
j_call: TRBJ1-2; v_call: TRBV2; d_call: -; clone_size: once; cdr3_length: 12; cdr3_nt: TGTGCCAGCAGACCGGGACTGGAGGGCTACACCTTC; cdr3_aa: CASRPGLEGYTF
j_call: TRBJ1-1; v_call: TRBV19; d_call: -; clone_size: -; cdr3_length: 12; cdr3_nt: TGTGCCTCGGCAGGGTTGGACACTGAAGCTTTCTTT; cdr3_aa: CASAGLDTEAFF
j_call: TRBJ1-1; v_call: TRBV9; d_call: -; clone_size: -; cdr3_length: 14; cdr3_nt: TGTGCCAGCAGCGTGGTAGGGACGAACACTGAAGCTTTCTTT; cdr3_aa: CASSVVGTNTEAFF
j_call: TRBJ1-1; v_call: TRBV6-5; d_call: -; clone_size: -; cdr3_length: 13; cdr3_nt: TGTGCCAGCAGTTCCCGAGGAGGGGCCCGGGCTTTCTTT; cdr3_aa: CASSSRGGARAFF
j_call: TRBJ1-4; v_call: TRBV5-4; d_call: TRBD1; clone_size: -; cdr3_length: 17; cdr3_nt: TGTGCCAGCAGCTTGGGACAGGGACTAGGCACTAATGAAAAACTGTTTTTT; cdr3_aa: CASSLGQGLGTNEKLFF
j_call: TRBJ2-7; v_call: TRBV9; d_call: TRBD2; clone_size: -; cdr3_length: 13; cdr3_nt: TGTGCCAGCGGCTCCGGGGGGTCTCTCGAGCAGTACTTC; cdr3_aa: CASGSGGSLEQYF
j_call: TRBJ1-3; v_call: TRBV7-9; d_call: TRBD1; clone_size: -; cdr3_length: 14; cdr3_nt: TGTGCCAGCAGCTCGACAGGGCTGGGAAACACCATATATTTT; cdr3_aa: CASSSTGLGNTIYF
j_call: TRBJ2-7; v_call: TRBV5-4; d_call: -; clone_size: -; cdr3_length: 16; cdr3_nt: TGTGCCAGCAGCTTGGGAGGGGTGCTAGGGGGCTACGAGCAGTACTTC; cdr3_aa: CASSLGGVLGGYEQYF
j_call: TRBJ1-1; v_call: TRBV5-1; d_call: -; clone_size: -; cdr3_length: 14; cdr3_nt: TGCGCCAGCAGCTTGGAGAGGGGCGACACTGAAGCTTTCTTT; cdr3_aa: CASSLERGDTEAFF
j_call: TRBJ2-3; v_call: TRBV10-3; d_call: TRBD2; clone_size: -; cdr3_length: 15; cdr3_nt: TGTGCCATCAGTGCTAGCGGGGGGCCCACAGATACGCAGTATTTT; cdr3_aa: CAISASGGPTDTQYF